The rows below give T cell receptor beta chains drawn from one sample of a study of PD-L1 blockade in urothelial cancer. Assay: immunoSEQ multiplex PCR; the TCRdb copy retains only in-frame clones and omits some. The repertoire holds just over 50,000 clones, with 60% to 85% as singletons. The sequencing here drew on PBMCs, taken around atezolizumab (anti-PD-L1) treatment. Source of these receptors: an older man with urothelial cancer. Each CDR3 is given with its conserved first and last residue. D genes are given only for firm matches. For some rows the clone size is stated as once, few or many, or as a class when expanded; others skip it.

clone size: .; D gene: .; J gene: TRBJ2-5; V gene: TRBV4-1; CDR3 DNA: TGCGCCAGCAGTCCCCGCGGCGGGCCCCAAGAGACCCAGTACTTC; CDR3 protein: CASSPRGGPQETQYF
clone size: few; D gene: TRBD2; J gene: TRBJ2-7; V gene: TRBV18; CDR3 DNA: TGTGCCAGCTCACCAACCCGCGGGGGCTACGAGCAGTACTTC; CDR3 protein: CASSPTRGGYEQYF
clone size: few; D gene: .; J gene: TRBJ2-7; V gene: TRBV19; CDR3 DNA: TGTGCCAGTAGTGGACAGACCTACGAGCAGTACTTC; CDR3 protein: CASSGQTYEQYF
clone size: .; D gene: TRBD2; J gene: TRBJ2-1; V gene: TRBV7-2; CDR3 DNA: TGTGCCAGCAGCTTTAGCGGGGGCCTCAATGAGCAGTTCTTC; CDR3 protein: CASSFSGGLNEQFF
clone size: .; D gene: .; J gene: TRBJ2-5; V gene: TRBV15; CDR3 DNA: TGTGCCACCAGCCGGACAGCAGGGTACGAAGAGACCCAGTACTTC; CDR3 protein: CATSRTAGYEETQYF
clone size: .; D gene: .; J gene: TRBJ1-5; V gene: TRBV6-5; CDR3 DNA: TGTGCCAGCAGCTCGTTTTTCGGCGGGAATCAGCCCCAGCATTTT; CDR3 protein: CASSSFFGGNQPQHF
clone size: once; D gene: .; J gene: TRBJ2-7; V gene: TRBV1; CDR3 DNA: TGCACCAGCAGCCAAGATCCCCAGGGTCACGAGCAGTACTTC; CDR3 protein: CTSSQDPQGHEQYF
clone size: .; D gene: TRBD2; J gene: TRBJ2-2; V gene: TRBV10-1; CDR3 DNA: TGCGCCAGCATTAAACTAGCGGGGGACCTGAACACCGGGGAGCTGTTTTTT; CDR3 protein: CASIKLAGDLNTGELFF
clone size: .; D gene: TRBD2; J gene: TRBJ2-5; V gene: TRBV11-1; CDR3 DNA: TGTGCCAGCAGCTTTTGGGGGACTAGCGGGAGTGAGACCCAGTACTTC; CDR3 protein: CASSFWGTSGSETQYF
clone size: .; D gene: TRBD2; J gene: TRBJ2-7; V gene: TRBV30; CDR3 DNA: TGTGCCTGGAGTGGGGGACTAGCCTTCTCCTACGAGCAGTACTTC; CDR3 protein: CAWSGGLAFSYEQYF
clone size: few; D gene: .; J gene: TRBJ1-1; V gene: TRBV4-1; CDR3 DNA: TGCGCCAGCAGCCCCCGCGGGGGGAACACTGAAGCTTTCTTT; CDR3 protein: CASSPRGGNTEAFF
clone size: few; D gene: TRBD1; J gene: TRBJ2-2; V gene: TRBV19; CDR3 DNA: TGTGCCAGTAGTTTAAGGACAGGGAACACCGGGGAGCTGTTTTTT; CDR3 protein: CASSLRTGNTGELFF
clone size: .; D gene: .; J gene: TRBJ1-5; V gene: TRBV4-3; CDR3 DNA: TGCGCCAGCAGCCAAGGGTGGACAGCCAATCAGCCCCAGCATTTT; CDR3 protein: CASSQGWTANQPQHF
clone size: .; D gene: .; J gene: TRBJ2-7; V gene: TRBV7-2; CDR3 DNA: TGTGCCAGCAGCTCCAGAGCAGGCTACGAGCAGTACTTC; CDR3 protein: CASSSRAGYEQYF
clone size: .; D gene: TRBD2; J gene: TRBJ2-7; V gene: TRBV30; CDR3 DNA: TGTGCCTGGAGTCAACTAGCGGGAGCCTACGAGCAGTACTTC; CDR3 protein: CAWSQLAGAYEQYF
clone size: .; D gene: .; J gene: TRBJ2-3; V gene: TRBV5-6; CDR3 DNA: TGTGCCAGCAGTCTCAGGGGGGACTCGTTCACAGATACGCAGTATTTT; CDR3 protein: CASSLRGDSFTDTQYF
clone size: .; D gene: TRBD2; J gene: TRBJ2-5; V gene: TRBV29-1; CDR3 DNA: TGCAGCGGAGCTTCTAGCGGGGGGGTGGAGACCCAGTACTTC; CDR3 protein: CSGASSGGVETQYF
clone size: .; D gene: .; J gene: TRBJ1-3; V gene: TRBV28; CDR3 DNA: TGTGCCTGCCAAGGGGGTGTCGGAAACACCATATATTTT; CDR3 protein: CACQGGVGNTIYF
clone size: .; D gene: .; J gene: TRBJ2-5; V gene: TRBV7-8; CDR3 DNA: TGTGCCAGCAGCTTAGCTTGGGGGCTGAAGCAAGAGACCCAGTACTTC; CDR3 protein: CASSLAWGLKQETQYF
clone size: .; D gene: TRBD2; J gene: TRBJ2-1; V gene: TRBV9; CDR3 DNA: TGTGCCAGCAGCGTGAGGACTAGCGGGATTAATGAGCAGTTCTTC; CDR3 protein: CASSVRTSGINEQFF
clone size: .; D gene: TRBD2; J gene: TRBJ2-7; V gene: TRBV4-2; CDR3 DNA: TGTGCCAGCAGCCAATCGGGACTAGCGAGCTACGAGCAGTACTTC; CDR3 protein: CASSQSGLASYEQYF
clone size: .; D gene: .; J gene: TRBJ1-1; V gene: TRBV6-5; CDR3 DNA: TGTGCCAGCAGGAGACAGAACCTGAACACTGAAGCTTTCTTT; CDR3 protein: CASRRQNLNTEAFF
clone size: .; D gene: TRBD1; J gene: TRBJ2-3; V gene: TRBV5-4; CDR3 DNA: TGTGCCAGCAGCTTCCGGACAGGGTTCTCAGATACGCAGTATTTT; CDR3 protein: CASSFRTGFSDTQYF
clone size: .; D gene: .; J gene: TRBJ2-2; V gene: TRBV5-1; CDR3 DNA: TGCGCCAGCAGCTTGGGAGGAGTGGTGGCCGGGGAGCTGTTTTTT; CDR3 protein: CASSLGGVVAGELFF
clone size: once; D gene: TRBD1; J gene: TRBJ1-3; V gene: TRBV9; CDR3 DNA: TGTGCCAGCAGCGTAGGCGGGACAGCTGGAGGAGGAAACACCATATATTTT; CDR3 protein: CASSVGGTAGGGNTIYF
clone size: .; D gene: .; J gene: TRBJ2-1; V gene: TRBV7-9; CDR3 DNA: TGTGCCAGCAGCAGGCGACCAGGGTCCGAAGGATACAATGAGCAGTTCTTC; CDR3 protein: CASSRRPGSEGYNEQFF
clone size: .; D gene: .; J gene: TRBJ1-2; V gene: TRBV6-5; CDR3 DNA: TGTGCCAGCAGAAAGGGGCTCGGCTACACCTTC; CDR3 protein: CASRKGLGYTF
clone size: .; D gene: .; J gene: TRBJ1-5; V gene: TRBV7-2; CDR3 DNA: TGTGCCAGCAGCCTAAGGACAGAGTATAGCAATCAGCCCCAGCATTTT; CDR3 protein: CASSLRTEYSNQPQHF
clone size: .; D gene: TRBD2; J gene: TRBJ2-5; V gene: TRBV5-6; CDR3 DNA: TGTGCCAGCAAAAACGGGGGGGCCCCAGAGACCCAGTACTTC; CDR3 protein: CASKNGGAPETQYF
clone size: .; D gene: .; J gene: TRBJ2-1; V gene: TRBV12-5; CDR3 DNA: TGTGCTAGTGGTTTGATACAGGGATACCCCTACAATGAGCAGTTCTTC; CDR3 protein: CASGLIQGYPYNEQFF
clone size: few; D gene: .; J gene: TRBJ2-2; V gene: TRBV7-6; CDR3 DNA: TGTGCCAGCAGCTTAGCGGCGGGTATCGGGGAGCTGTTTTTT; CDR3 protein: CASSLAAGIGELFF
clone size: .; D gene: TRBD2; J gene: TRBJ2-1; V gene: TRBV4-3; CDR3 DNA: TGCGCCAGCAGCCAAGATGCAACTAGCGGGATGATTGGTGAGCAGTTCTTC; CDR3 protein: CASSQDATSGMIGEQFF
clone size: .; D gene: TRBD2; J gene: TRBJ2-7; V gene: TRBV6-1; CDR3 DNA: TGTGCCAGCAAGATGATGGGCGGGAGGATCTACGAGCAGTACTTC; CDR3 protein: CASKMMGGRIYEQYF
clone size: .; D gene: TRBD1; J gene: TRBJ1-1; V gene: TRBV11-2; CDR3 DNA: TGTGCCAGCAGCTTAGGATCAGGGGGCGGGACTGAAGCTTTCTTT; CDR3 protein: CASSLGSGGGTEAFF
clone size: .; D gene: .; J gene: TRBJ2-7; V gene: TRBV10-3; CDR3 DNA: TGTGCCACCCGTGAGGGTGGCCCCTACGAGCAGTACTTC; CDR3 protein: CATREGGPYEQYF
clone size: .; D gene: .; J gene: TRBJ2-5; V gene: TRBV7-8; CDR3 DNA: TGTGCCAGCAGCTTAGCGGGGCGGAGTAACCAAGAGACCCAGTACTTC; CDR3 protein: CASSLAGRSNQETQYF
clone size: .; D gene: .; J gene: TRBJ1-5; V gene: TRBV6-1; CDR3 DNA: TGTGCCAGCACTTATTCGCAGAATCAGCCCCAGCATTTT; CDR3 protein: CASTYSQNQPQHF
clone size: .; D gene: .; J gene: TRBJ2-5; V gene: TRBV29-1; CDR3 DNA: TGCAGCGTCAACCGGGGGGAGACCCAGTACTTC; CDR3 protein: CSVNRGETQYF
clone size: medium-sized; D gene: .; J gene: TRBJ2-1; V gene: TRBV9; CDR3 DNA: TGTGCCAGCAGCGTAGCCGGCAGGGCTCACAATGAGCAGTTCTTC; CDR3 protein: CASSVAGRAHNEQFF
clone size: .; D gene: TRBD2; J gene: TRBJ2-3; V gene: TRBV7-2; CDR3 DNA: TGTGCCAGCAGCTTAGTGCCTAGCGGGAGAGGGCCAGATACGCAGTATTTT; CDR3 protein: CASSLVPSGRGPDTQYF
clone size: .; D gene: .; J gene: TRBJ2-7; V gene: TRBV10-3; CDR3 DNA: TGTGCCATCAGTGAATCTAGCCCCGGCGAGCAGTACTTC; CDR3 protein: CAISESSPGEQYF
clone size: .; D gene: TRBD1; J gene: TRBJ1-2; V gene: TRBV18; CDR3 DNA: TGTGCCAGCTCACCACCGGGACAGGGGGCGCCTAACTATGGCTACACCTTC; CDR3 protein: CASSPPGQGAPNYGYTF
clone size: few; D gene: .; J gene: TRBJ2-5; V gene: TRBV28; CDR3 DNA: TGTGCCAGCAGTTTTAGATCCGAGACCCAGTACTTC; CDR3 protein: CASSFRSETQYF
clone size: .; D gene: TRBD1; J gene: TRBJ2-5; V gene: TRBV9; CDR3 DNA: TGTGCCAGCAGCGCCGAGGGACAGGGGGCGTTAGAGACCCAGTACTTC; CDR3 protein: CASSAEGQGALETQYF
clone size: .; D gene: TRBD2; J gene: TRBJ2-3; V gene: TRBV4-2; CDR3 DNA: TGTGCCAGCAGCCAAGTTAAGCGGGGGGGCCCAGATACGCAGTATTTT; CDR3 protein: CASSQVKRGGPDTQYF
clone size: .; D gene: .; J gene: TRBJ1-5; V gene: TRBV19; CDR3 DNA: TGTGCCAGTAAGATAGGGGGGGGAAATCAGCCCCAGCATTTT; CDR3 protein: CASKIGGGNQPQHF
clone size: once; D gene: TRBD2; J gene: TRBJ2-5; V gene: TRBV5-4; CDR3 DNA: TGTGCCAGCAGCTTGCGACTAGCGGGGCAAGAGACCCAGTACTTC; CDR3 protein: CASSLRLAGQETQYF
clone size: .; D gene: TRBD1; J gene: TRBJ2-5; V gene: TRBV5-1; CDR3 DNA: TGCGCCAGCAGCTTGGTGAACACAGGGGGCCAAGAGACCCAGTACTTC; CDR3 protein: CASSLVNTGGQETQYF
clone size: .; D gene: TRBD2; J gene: TRBJ2-2; V gene: TRBV27; CDR3 DNA: TGTGCCAGCAGTCCCGGGAGGAGGACCGGGGAGCTGTTTTTT; CDR3 protein: CASSPGRRTGELFF
clone size: .; D gene: TRBD1; J gene: TRBJ1-4; V gene: TRBV5-1; CDR3 DNA: TGCGCCAGCAGGCCCGGGACAGGGAATGAAAAACTGTTTTTT; CDR3 protein: CASRPGTGNEKLFF
clone size: once; D gene: TRBD1; J gene: TRBJ1-1; V gene: TRBV4-2; CDR3 DNA: TGTGCCAGCAGCCCTTCTGGACAGGGGACGGGAGTGAACACTGAAGCTTTCTTT; CDR3 protein: CASSPSGQGTGVNTEAFF